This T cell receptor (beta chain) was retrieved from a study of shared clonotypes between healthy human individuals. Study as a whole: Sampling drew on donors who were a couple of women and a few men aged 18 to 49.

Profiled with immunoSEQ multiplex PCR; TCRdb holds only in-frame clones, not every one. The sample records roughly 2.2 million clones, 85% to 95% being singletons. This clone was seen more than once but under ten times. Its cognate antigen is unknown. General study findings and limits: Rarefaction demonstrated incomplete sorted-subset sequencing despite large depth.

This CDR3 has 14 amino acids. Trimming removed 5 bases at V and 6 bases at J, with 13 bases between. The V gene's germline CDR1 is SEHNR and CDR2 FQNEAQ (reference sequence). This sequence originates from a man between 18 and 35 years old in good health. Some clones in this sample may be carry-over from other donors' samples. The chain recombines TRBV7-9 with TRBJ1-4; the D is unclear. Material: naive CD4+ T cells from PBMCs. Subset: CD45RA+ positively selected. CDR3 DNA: TGTGCCAGCAGCGCCGGAGGGTCGGATGAAAAACTGTTTTTT. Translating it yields CASSAGGSDEKLFF. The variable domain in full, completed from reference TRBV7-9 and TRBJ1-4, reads DTGVSQNPRHKITKRGQNVTFRCDPISEHNRLYWYRQTLGQGPEFLTYFQNEAQLEKSRLLSDRFSAERPKGSFSTLEIQRTEQGDSAMYLCASSAGGSDEKLFFGSGTQLSVL.